These 8 T cell receptor beta chains originate from one sample sequenced in a study of blood T cell repertoires in COVID-19. Profiled with immunoSEQ multiplex PCR; TCRdb holds only in-frame clones, not every one. The sample consists of some 260,000 clones, about 80% of them appearing once. The sample consisted of peripheral blood. These receptors were obtained from a woman aged 80 or over with acute or convalescent COVID-19.

The rearrangement uses TRBV5-1 and TRBJ1-1; the match to TRBD1 covers 7 bases. Looked up from germline, CDR1 is SGHRS and CDR2 is YFSETQ. The CDR3 extends over 14 amino acids. Trimming cost V 0 bases and J 5 bases; bases outside gene matches: 4. Here the CDR3 reads CASSLATGWTEAFF. In DNA form, the CDR3 reads TGCGCCAGCAGCTTGGCGACAGGGTGGACTGAAGCTTTCTTT.

The chain joins TRBV7-9 to TRBJ2-5, with a weak D call TRBD1 (6 bases). The CDR3 has 15 amino acids. Per germline, CDR1 SEHNR and CDR2 FQNEAQ (reference sequence). The V end was cut by 3 bases, the J end by 2 bases, with 13 bases between. DNA of the CDR3: TGTGCCAGCAGCTTGCGGTTACAGGGACAAGAGACCCAGTACTTC. It specifies CASSLRLQGQETQYF.

The sample holds one count of this clone. V and J are TRBV11-2 and TRBJ1-1; possible D gene TRBD1, 6 bases. This CDR3 comprises 13 residues. Germline values: CDR1 SGHAT, CDR2 FQNNGV. V lost 9 bases and J lost 3, with 14 bases in between. CDR3 sequence (DNA): TGTGCCAGTCTAACAGGGCCCTACACTGAAGCTTTCTTT. Translated: CASLTGPYTEAFF.

This clone was seen only once. The gene calls are TRBV18 and TRBJ1-1; D ambiguous. The V end was cut by 5 bases, the J end by 0 bases, with 16 bases between. Germline assignment: CDR1 KGHSH and CDR2 LQKENI. This CDR3 has 16 amino acids. The CDR3 protein is CASSSADGILNTEAFF. CDR3 nucleotide sequence: TGTGCCAGCTCATCAGCTGACGGGATCCTGAACACTGAAGCTTTCTTT.

This sequence joins TRBV25-1 and TRBJ1-5; D is unresolved. Germline V CDR1 and CDR2: MGHDK, SYGVNS. This CDR3 spans 14 amino acids. V dropped 2 bases and J dropped 2 bases, with 7 bases sitting between them. DNA for the CDR3: TGTGCCAGCAGTGAACCGGGTGGCAATCAGCCCCAGCATTTT. It specifies CASSEPGGNQPQHF.

V is TRBV9 and J is TRBJ1-2; 9 bases match TRBD1. The CDR3 covers 15 residues. Per the germline V gene, CDR1 is SGDLS and CDR2 is YYNGEE. The ends lost 4 bases at V and 2 bases at J; junction bases unmatched: 6. CDR3 loop: CASSPTGTGNYGYTF. CDR3 DNA sequence: TGTGCCAGCAGCCCCACCGGGACAGGGAACTATGGCTACACCTTC.

In this sample, this clone turned up a few times. The chain has TRBV7-2 and TRBJ2-5, with 10 nucleotides matching TRBD2. Germline V lookup: CDR1 SGHTA, CDR2 FQGNSA. The V and J ends lost 5 bases and 5 bases, in that order; junction bases with no gene match: 8. This CDR3 is built from 15 residues. CDR3 DNA: TGTGCCAGCAGCCTAGTAGCGGGGGGAGAGGAGACCCAGTACTTC. Translated, it gives CASSLVAGGEETQYF.

The rearrangement uses TRBV4-3 and TRBJ2-2, with no clear D. The CDR3 has 16 residues. Germline-derived CDR1 and CDR2 are LGHNA and YSLEER. V lost 2 bases to trimming and J lost 0 bases, with 10 bases between them. This chain's CDR3 is CASSQQMASNTGELFF. DNA for the CDR3: TGCGCCAGCAGCCAACAAATGGCATCGAACACCGGGGAGCTGTTTTTT.